This T cell receptor beta chain was retrieved from a study of cytotoxic CD8 clonotypes in ibrutinib-treated CLL. Whole-study context: The patients comprised roughly 10 relapsed/refractory and over 14 treatment-naive cases, some 17 IGHV unmutated. Among the samples, the mean was about 250,000 productive templates and approximately 94,000 productive rearrangements.

Study-wide results and limits: The study found clonality rose at ibrutinib response, then fell toward baseline at progression. Clonality was higher at baseline than in age-matched healthy donors and tracked circulating CD8+ T-cell counts.

Using immunoSEQ multiplex PCR, the repertoire was profiled, and TCRdb retains in-frame clones only, with some absent. Of about 180,000 clones detected, 70% to 85% appear once; the ten largest clones hold about 4.5%. A note on this clone: The antigen remains unidentified.

Germline V gene lookup returns CDR1 SGHRS and CDR2 YFSETQ. The germline V and J ends were trimmed by 1 base and 2 bases, with 14 bases remaining between them. This CDR3 region has 16 residues. Sequenced here: PBMCs, sampled after 24 months of ibrutinib treatment. The TCR was taken from a human donor with chronic lymphocytic leukemia. V is TRBV5-1 and J is TRBJ2-3; no firm D call. The CDR3 here is CASSLTGRAYTDTQYF. CDR3 in DNA: TGCGCCAGCAGCTTGACCGGACGGGCCTACACAGATACGCAGTATTTT.